Listed below are T cell receptor beta chains from one sample, sequenced in a study of response to subunit inactivated influenza vaccine. TCRdb itself ran the RT-PCR reads through MiXCR, one entry per CDR3 protein. The table shows around 520,000 distinct CDR3 sequences, with 10% to 15% occurring only once. Source: PBMCs from blood, taken on the day of vaccination. Receptor source: a man aged 50 or older who received an inactivated influenza vaccine. The CDR3 runs from the conserved cysteine through the conserved F or W. D genes are given only for firm matches. Size is stated for part of the rows, as once, few or many counts, or as a class when the clone is expanded.

j_gene: TRBJ2-3; abundance: few; d_gene: NA; v_gene: TRBV5-1; CDR3aa: CASSLGRRSSTSTDTQYF; CDR3nt: TGCGCCAGCAGCTTGGGCCGCCGATCGTCTACCAGCACAGATACGCAGTATTTT
j_gene: TRBJ2-1; abundance: NA; d_gene: NA; v_gene: TRBV20-1; CDR3aa: CSAQGPGEQFF; CDR3nt: TGCAGTGCCCAAGGGCCTGGAGAGCAGTTCTTC
j_gene: TRBJ2-7; abundance: few; d_gene: NA; v_gene: TRBV19; CDR3aa: CASSIDGPSEQYF; CDR3nt: TGTGCCAGTAGTATCGATGGGCCGTCCGAGCAGTACTTC
j_gene: TRBJ1-5; abundance: few; d_gene: NA; v_gene: TRBV20-1; CDR3aa: CSARDWGAGNQPQHF; CDR3nt: TGCAGTGCTAGAGATTGGGGGGCCGGCAATCAGCCCCAGCATTTT
j_gene: TRBJ2-7; abundance: NA; d_gene: TRBD1; v_gene: TRBV11-2; CDR3aa: CASSSRTGFSEQYF; CDR3nt: TGTGCCAGCAGCTCCCGGACAGGGTTTAGCGAGCAGTACTTC
j_gene: TRBJ2-1; abundance: NA; d_gene: TRBD2; v_gene: TRBV6-2/TRBV6-3; CDR3aa: CASSEGLAGGKQFF; CDR3nt: TGTGCCAGCAGTGAGGGACTAGCGGGGGGGAAGCAGTTCTTC
j_gene: TRBJ2-7; abundance: many; d_gene: NA; v_gene: TRBV5-1; CDR3aa: CASSWDTTYEQYF; CDR3nt: TGCGCCAGCAGCTGGGACACCACCTACGAGCAGTACTTC
j_gene: TRBJ2-5; abundance: many; d_gene: NA; v_gene: TRBV12-3/TRBV12-4; CDR3aa: CASSPPGTLQETQYF; CDR3nt: TGTGCCAGCAGCCCCCCCGGGACATTACAAGAGACCCAGTACTTC
j_gene: TRBJ1-6; abundance: NA; d_gene: NA; v_gene: TRBV20-1; CDR3aa: CSAPNQSGSPLHF; CDR3nt: TGCAGTGCTCCGAACCAGTCGGGTTCACCCCTCCACTTT
j_gene: TRBJ1-4; abundance: once; d_gene: TRBD1; v_gene: TRBV20-1; CDR3aa: CSAFRTGQIF; CDR3nt: TGCAGTGCTTTTCGGACAGGGCAGATATTT
j_gene: TRBJ2-3; abundance: few; d_gene: NA; v_gene: TRBV29-1; CDR3aa: CSVDSGADTQYF; CDR3nt: TGCAGCGTTGATTCAGGGGCAGATACGCAGTATTTT
j_gene: TRBJ1-2; abundance: many; d_gene: TRBD1; v_gene: TRBV7-9; CDR3aa: CASSLGQIYGYTF; CDR3nt: TGTGCCAGCAGCCTGGGACAGATCTATGGCTACACCTTC
j_gene: TRBJ2-3; abundance: few; d_gene: NA; v_gene: TRBV4-3; CDR3aa: CASSQVGYSSTDTQYF; CDR3nt: TGCGCCAGCAGCCAAGTCGGCTACTCTAGCACAGATACGCAGTATTTT
j_gene: TRBJ1-4; abundance: many; d_gene: NA; v_gene: TRBV4-2; CDR3aa: CASSQAGDATNEKLFF; CDR3nt: TGTGCCAGCAGCCAAGCAGGGGATGCAACTAATGAAAAACTGTTTTTT
j_gene: TRBJ2-3; abundance: many; d_gene: TRBD2; v_gene: TRBV3-1; CDR3aa: CASSRLAENTDTQYF; CDR3nt: TGTGCCAGCAGCCGGCTAGCGGAAAACACAGATACGCAGTATTTT
j_gene: TRBJ2-7; abundance: NA; d_gene: NA; v_gene: TRBV20-1; CDR3aa: CSASGVREQYF; CDR3nt: TGCAGTGCTAGTGGGGTCCGGGAGCAGTACTTC
j_gene: TRBJ2-2; abundance: NA; d_gene: TRBD1; v_gene: TRBV2; CDR3aa: CASRGTGPKRTGELFF; CDR3nt: TGTGCCAGCAGAGGGACAGGGCCTAAGAGGACCGGGGAGCTGTTTTTT
j_gene: TRBJ2-4; abundance: few; d_gene: NA; v_gene: TRBV5-1; CDR3aa: CASSLGAGNIQYF; CDR3nt: TGCGCCAGCAGCTTGGGAGCGGGAAACATTCAGTACTTC
j_gene: TRBJ2-5; abundance: few; d_gene: NA; v_gene: TRBV6-1; CDR3aa: CASSEAPRGKAVAPYQETQYF; CDR3nt: TGTGCCAGCAGTGAAGCGCCGCGGGGAAAGGCTGTGGCTCCGTACCAAGAGACCCAGTACTTC
j_gene: TRBJ2-3; abundance: many; d_gene: NA; v_gene: TRBV29-1; CDR3aa: CSVGVDTQYF; CDR3nt: TGCAGCGTTGGAGTAGATACGCAGTATTTT
j_gene: TRBJ1-1; abundance: few; d_gene: NA; v_gene: TRBV12-3/TRBV12-4; CDR3aa: CASSFGVRLQAFF; CDR3nt: TGTGCCAGCAGTTTTGGGGTTAGGTTACAAGCTTTCTTT
j_gene: TRBJ1-1; abundance: many; d_gene: NA; v_gene: TRBV7-8; CDR3aa: CASSLVKNTEAFF; CDR3nt: TGTGCCAGCAGCTTAGTCAAGAACACTGAAGCTTTCTTT
j_gene: TRBJ2-4; abundance: many; d_gene: TRBD1; v_gene: TRBV28; CDR3aa: CASSQNPGQAVIQYF; CDR3nt: TGTGCCAGCAGCCAAAACCCGGGACAGGCCGTCATTCAGTACTTC
j_gene: TRBJ2-5; abundance: NA; d_gene: NA; v_gene: TRBV7-9; CDR3aa: CASSDSGQQETQYF; CDR3nt: TGTGCCAGCAGCGACTCTGGGCAGCAAGAGACCCAGTACTTC
j_gene: TRBJ1-2; abundance: few; d_gene: TRBD1; v_gene: TRBV12-3/TRBV12-4; CDR3aa: CASSGTVEYGYTF; CDR3nt: TGTGCCAGCAGTGGGACAGTCGAGTATGGCTACACCTTC
j_gene: TRBJ2-1; abundance: few; d_gene: NA; v_gene: TRBV4-3; CDR3aa: CASSQDGTETDEQFF; CDR3nt: TGCGCCAGCAGCCAAGATGGGACGGAGACGGATGAGCAGTTCTTC
j_gene: TRBJ2-5; abundance: many; d_gene: NA; v_gene: TRBV5-1; CDR3aa: CASSLGGGYQETQYF; CDR3nt: TGCGCCAGCAGCTTGGGGGGAGGATACCAAGAGACCCAGTACTTC
j_gene: TRBJ1-2; abundance: NA; d_gene: NA; v_gene: TRBV7-2; CDR3aa: CASSFGQYYGYTF; CDR3nt: TGTGCCAGCAGCTTCGGACAGTACTATGGCTACACCTTC
j_gene: TRBJ2-1; abundance: NA; d_gene: NA; v_gene: TRBV12-3/TRBV12-4; CDR3aa: CASSKGGGNNEQFF; CDR3nt: TGTGCCAGCAGTAAAGGGGGGGGCAACAATGAGCAGTTCTTC
j_gene: TRBJ2-7; abundance: few; d_gene: NA; v_gene: TRBV27; CDR3aa: CASSFLSGTPYEQYF; CDR3nt: TGTGCCAGCAGTTTCCTATCCGGGACACCTTACGAGCAGTACTTC
j_gene: TRBJ2-3; abundance: many; d_gene: NA; v_gene: TRBV7-9; CDR3aa: CASSLIHFVYPDTQYF; CDR3nt: TGTGCCAGCAGCTTAATACACTTCGTTTATCCAGATACGCAGTATTTT
j_gene: TRBJ2-1; abundance: many; d_gene: NA; v_gene: TRBV12-3/TRBV12-4; CDR3aa: CASSLAGGEQFF; CDR3nt: TGTGCCAGCAGTTTAGCGGGAGGTGAGCAGTTCTTC
j_gene: TRBJ2-7; abundance: NA; d_gene: NA; v_gene: TRBV5-1; CDR3aa: CASRGSDHSYEQYF; CDR3nt: TGCGCCAGCAGGGGGTCAGACCACTCCTACGAGCAGTACTTC
j_gene: TRBJ1-6; abundance: few; d_gene: TRBD1; v_gene: TRBV7-9; CDR3aa: CASSLVLGGNSPLHF; CDR3nt: TGTGCCAGCAGCTTAGTTTTAGGGGGCAATTCACCCCTCCACTTT
j_gene: TRBJ2-4; abundance: many; d_gene: NA; v_gene: TRBV15; CDR3aa: CATSRDKGFRSNIQYF; CDR3nt: TGTGCCACCAGCAGAGATAAGGGCTTCAGATCAAACATTCAGTACTTC
j_gene: TRBJ2-7; abundance: many; d_gene: TRBD2; v_gene: TRBV5-1; CDR3aa: CASSPLAGGREQYF; CDR3nt: TGCGCCAGCAGCCCTCTAGCGGGGGGGCGCGAGCAGTACTTC
j_gene: TRBJ1-4; abundance: few; d_gene: TRBD1; v_gene: TRBV20-1; CDR3aa: CSARNRGLGEKLFF; CDR3nt: TGCAGTGCTAGGAACAGGGGCCTGGGTGAAAAACTGTTTTTT
j_gene: TRBJ2-1; abundance: NA; d_gene: TRBD1; v_gene: TRBV7-9; CDR3aa: CASRSTGGLSYNEQFF; CDR3nt: TGTGCCAGCAGATCGACAGGGGGCCTTTCCTACAATGAGCAGTTCTTC
j_gene: TRBJ2-7; abundance: NA; d_gene: NA; v_gene: TRBV30; CDR3aa: CAWSHSGRRGYEQYF; CDR3nt: TGTGCCTGGAGTCACAGCGGACGTAGGGGATACGAGCAGTACTTC
j_gene: TRBJ2-2; abundance: few; d_gene: TRBD1; v_gene: TRBV28; CDR3aa: CASRRQGITGELFF; CDR3nt: TGTGCCAGCAGGAGACAGGGGATAACCGGGGAGCTGTTTTTT
j_gene: TRBJ2-1; abundance: NA; d_gene: NA; v_gene: TRBV4-2; CDR3aa: CASSQDRRGPGDEQFF; CDR3nt: TGTGCCAGCAGCCAAGATAGGCGGGGGCCAGGCGATGAGCAGTTCTTC